A single sample is the source of the 31 T cell receptor beta chains below, sequenced in a study of blood T cells in healthy people across ages. Sample-barcoded 5' priming and a J-beta primer mix drove a second PCR of about 6 to 12 cycles. Each CDR3 protein is one row after TCRdb ran MiXCR on the 5' RACE reads. The table includes 1 million or so distinct CDR3 sequences, more than 40% detected once. The material sequenced was blood. Receptors originate from a woman aged 60-70 years in good health.

The V and J genes are TRBV20-1 and TRBJ2-5, with a tentative D call TRBD1 (6 bases). The CDR3 totals 13 residues. Trimming left V 4 bases short and J 5 bases short, with 14 bases between. Germline V gene lookup returns CDR1 DFQATT and CDR2 SNEGSKA (reference sequence). The DNA of the CDR3 is TGCAGTGCTATCGGACAGTGGGGGGAGACCCAGTACTTC. Protein sequence: CSAIGQWGETQYF.

This clonotype was seen a handful of times. The CDR3 DNA reads as TGCGCCAGCAGCCAAGATCTTGAGTGGTCCCAAGAGACCCAGTACTTC. This sequence encodes CASSQDLEWSQETQYF. The V call is TRBV4-1, the J call TRBJ2-5; D unclear. V shed 0 bases and J shed 1 base, with 12 bases lying between them. CDR1 is MGHRA and CDR2 is YSYEKL in the germline V gene. The CDR3 loop spans 16 amino acids.

This clonotype was seen a few times. The chain couples TRBV7-2 to TRBJ2-5; the D gene is possibly TRBD1 (6 bases). The end of the DNA fits TRBJ2-7 better, so the J call may be wrong. This CDR3 contains 12 residues. Germline loops: CDR1 SGHTA, CDR2 FQGNSA. The CDR3 coding sequence is TGTGCCAGCAGCGCGGACAGATACGAGCAGTACTTC. It translates to CASSADRYEQYF.

This clonotype was detected a few times. This chain joins TRBV7-9 and TRBJ2-2; D not certain. In germline, CDR1 is SEHNR, CDR2 FQNEAQ (reference sequence). Trimming took off 4 bases at V and 1 base at J, with 7 bases between the two ends. The CDR3 extends over 14 amino acids. CDR3 amino acids: CASSSRLNTGELFF. Written as DNA, the CDR3 is TGTGCCAGCAGCTCTAGACTGAACACCGGGGAGCTGTTTTTT.

The V and J genes are TRBV27 and TRBJ2-3; D call uncertain. CDR3 length: 15 amino acids. Trimming stripped 4 bases from V and 0 bases from J, with 11 bases between. Germline V gene data show CDR1 as MNHEY and CDR2 as SMNVEV (reference sequence). CDR3 loop: CASSSASFSTDTQYF. CDR3 sequence (DNA): TGTGCCAGCAGTTCAGCATCTTTCAGCACAGATACGCAGTATTTT.

The V and J genes are TRBV12-3 or TRBV12-4 and TRBJ2-7, with D possibly being TRBD2 (6 bases). The J call may be wrong; the DNA end is better matched by TRBJ2-1. This CDR3 spans 15 amino acids. The DNA for the CDR3 is TGTGCCAGCAGTTTGATCCGGGAGCTAGGCAATGAGCAGTTCTTC. As protein: CASSLIRELGNEQFF.

This clonotype was seen a few times. This chain uses TRBV27 with TRBJ2-5; D is unresolved. Judging by the DNA end, TRBJ2-7 fits better; the J call may be wrong. The CDR3 spans 13 residues. Germline V CDR1 and CDR2: MNHEY, SMNVEV (reference sequence). CDR3 protein: CASSFGLVNEQYF. The CDR3 nucleotides are TGTGCCAGCAGTTTCGGGTTGGTGAACGAGCAGTACTTC.

This clonotype was seen a few times. The chain joins TRBV12-3 or TRBV12-4 to TRBJ2-3; 7 bases agree with TRBD2. With 4 bases clipped from V and 2 bases from J, the junction kept 3 bases outside the gene matches. The CDR3 loop spans 14 amino acids. For the CDR3, the DNA is TGTGCCAGCAGTTGGGGAGGGAACACAGATACGCAGTATTTT. The encoded protein is CASSWGGNTDTQYF.

Only a few counts were recorded for this clonotype. The gene calls are TRBV3-1 and TRBJ2-4; D uncertain. There are 15 residues in the CDR3. V dropped 3 bases and J dropped 0 bases, with 9 bases sitting between them. The V gene's germline CDR1 is LGHDT and CDR2 YNNKEL (reference sequence). This CDR3 reads CASSQGQIAKNIQYF. For the CDR3, the DNA is TGTGCCAGCAGCCAGGGCCAAATAGCCAAAAACATTCAGTACTTC.

V and J are TRBV27 and TRBJ2-1; 7 nucleotides line up with TRBD2. V lost 4 bases, J lost 6 bases, and 12 bases stayed unmatched. Germline CDR1 MNHEY, CDR2 SMNVEV (reference sequence). The CDR3 is made up of 16 amino acids. CDR3 residues: CASSSPEGLWRNEQFF. The CDR3 DNA reads TGTGCCAGCAGTTCTCCTGAGGGACTATGGCGCAATGAGCAGTTCTTC.

This clonotype appeared many times. A much larger clone sits a single nucleotide away, making a read error possible. V usage is TRBV29-1 and J usage is TRBJ2-1; TRBD1 matches 7 bases. Germline values: CDR1 SQVTM, CDR2 ANQGSEA. CDR3 length equals 14 residues. After removal of 4 bases from V and 4 bases from J, the junction contained 7 bases not matched to a gene. The CDR3 spells CSVGLRTGYNEQFF. The DNA of the CDR3 is TGCAGCGTTGGGCTGCGGACAGGTTACAATGAGCAGTTCTTC.

The V call is TRBV27, the J call TRBJ2-5; no definite D call. V was pared by 6 bases and J by 5 bases, with 19 bases between. Germline CDR1 is MNHEY and CDR2 is SMNVEV (reference sequence). The CDR3 has 15 residues. The CDR3 region has the DNA TGTGCCAGCAGCCTGGGTTCATTACTGGGGGAGACCCAGTACTTC. It is translated as CASSLGSLLGETQYF.

This rearrangement joins TRBV25-1 to TRBJ1-2; D is undetermined. There are 15 residues in the CDR3. The V gene lost 2 bases and the J gene lost 8 bases, with 18 bases spanning the gap. Germline V CDR1 and CDR2: MGHDK, SYGVNS. CDR3: CASSETGRRATGYTF. DNA of the CDR3: TGTGCCAGCAGTGAAACGGGCAGGCGGGCTACGGGCTACACCTTC.

The V and J genes are TRBV29-1 and TRBJ2-1; D gene unclear. Between the trimmed V and J ends, which lost 3 bases and 6 bases, there was a span of 9 bases. From germline, CDR1 is SQVTM and CDR2 ANQGSEA. This CDR3 has 12 amino acids. In DNA, the CDR3 is TGCAGCGTTGATGGGTCTACCAATGAGCAGTTCTTC. Amino acids: CSVDGSTNEQFF.

This clonotype occurred a few times. In DNA form, the CDR3 reads TGTGCCAGCAGTTCGGACAGCAACCCGAACACTGAAGCTTTCTTT. This codes for CASSSDSNPNTEAFF. The chain recombines TRBV12-3 or TRBV12-4 with TRBJ1-1, with D possibly TRBD1 on 6 matching bases. The CDR3 runs to 15 residues. V lost 4 bases and J lost 1, with 13 bases in between.

The chain couples TRBV6-1 to TRBJ2-1; 7 bases are shared with TRBD2. Trimming at V came to 6 bases and at J to 0 bases, leaving 14 bases not matched to a gene. The CDR3 length is 18 residues. Germline CDR1 and CDR2: MNHNS and SASEGT. The CDR3 sequence: CASRFRLAVPSSYNEQFF. The CDR3 bases are TGTGCCAGCAGGTTCAGACTAGCCGTCCCGAGCTCCTACAATGAGCAGTTCTTC.

This clonotype was detected only a few times. V and J are TRBV28 and TRBJ2-7, with 8 bases matching TRBD2. This CDR3 is built from 15 residues. Germline CDR1 is MDHEN and CDR2 is SYDVKM. V lost 4 bases, J lost 2 bases, and 7 bases stayed unmatched. CDR3 bases: TGTGCCAGCAGTTGGGAAGCGGGAGTCGCCTACGAGCAGTACTTC. It yields the protein CASSWEAGVAYEQYF.

V is TRBV10-1 and J is TRBJ2-4, with TRBD1 identical over 7 bases. Unmatched junction bases numbered 8, after V lost 11 bases and J lost 4 bases. Looked up from germline, CDR1 is WNHNN and CDR2 is SYGVQD (reference sequence). The length of the CDR3 is 13 residues. CDR3: CASLETGKNIQYF. The CDR3 DNA follows: TGCGCCTCCCTCGAGACAGGGAAAAACATTCAGTACTTC.

The rearrangement uses TRBV20-1 and TRBJ2-7, with D possibly matching TRBD2 (6 bases). The V end was cut by 2 bases, the J end by 3 bases, with 17 bases between. This CDR3 contains 15 residues. Germline V CDR1 and CDR2: DFQATT, SNEGSKA (reference sequence). CDR3 in DNA: TGCAGTGCTAGAAGTTTGGGGGGTTTGGACTACGAGCAGTACTTC. It translates to CSARSLGGLDYEQYF.

The V call is TRBV20-1, the J call TRBJ1-2; D unresolved. Germline loops: CDR1 DFQATT, CDR2 SNEGSKA (reference sequence). V lost 2 bases and J 8 bases, leaving 12 bases between the germline ends. The CDR3 spans 12 residues. CDR3 residues: CSARTVAEGYTF. The CDR3 coding sequence is TGCAGTGCTAGAACGGTCGCGGAAGGCTACACCTTC.

In this sample, this clonotype turned up a few times. This chain joins TRBV9 and TRBJ2-3, with TRBD1 identical over 11 bases. The CDR3 is 17 residues long. Germline V gene sequence: CDR1 SGDLS, CDR2 YYNGEE. J lost 0 bases, V lost 0 bases, and 3 bases had no gene match. The CDR3 nucleotides are TGTGCCAGCAGCGTAGTGAGGACAGGGGGCAGCACAGATACGCAGTATTTT. Translation: CASSVVRTGGSTDTQYF.

This chain uses TRBV27 with TRBJ1-1, with D uncertain. V lost 5 bases to trimming and J lost 0 bases, with 7 bases between them. The CDR3 consists of 13 residues. Germline V CDR1 and CDR2: MNHEY, SMNVEV (reference sequence). The CDR3 loop reads CASSRSLNTEAFF. In DNA, the CDR3 is TGTGCCAGCAGTAGGTCGTTGAACACTGAAGCTTTCTTT.

The J gene is TRBJ2-5, the V gene TRBV9; TRBD2 agrees at 7 bases. Germline V CDR1 and CDR2: SGDLS, YYNGEE. J lost 0 bases, V lost 7 bases, and 9 bases had no gene match. The CDR3 extends over 15 amino acids. CDR3 sequence reads: CASGDGGGYQETQYF. CDR3 DNA sequence: TGTGCCAGCGGCGATGGGGGAGGGTACCAAGAGACCCAGTACTTC. The whole variable domain, filled in from reference TRBV9 and TRBJ2-5, reads DSGVTQTPKHLITATGQRVTLRCSPRSGDLSVYWYQQSLDQGLQFLIQYYNGEERAKGNILERFSAQQFPDLHSELNLSSLELGDSALYFCASGDGGGYQETQYFGPGTRLLVL.

This clonotype was counted a few times. The chain joins TRBV12-3 or TRBV12-4 to TRBJ2-5; possibly TRBD2 for D (6 bases). The V gene lost 4 bases and the J gene lost 2 bases, with 23 bases spanning the gap. The CDR3 sequence is 18 residues long. CDR3 sequence (DNA): TGTGCCAGCAGTTCTACCGGGAGTTCTCTTTCCCCACAAGAGACCCAGTACTTC. It codes for CASSSTGSSLSPQETQYF.

The J gene is TRBJ2-7, the V gene TRBV5-6, with 13 bases identical to TRBD2. V was clipped by 0 bases and J by 2 bases; unmatched bases: 5. This CDR3 has 17 residues. CDR1 is SGHDT, CDR2 YYEEEE, per germline. CDR3 DNA sequence: TGTGCCAGCAGCTTGGTGCCTACTAGCGGGAGGGCCTACGAGCAGTACTTC. Protein product: CASSLVPTSGRAYEQYF.

The chain recombines TRBV6-1 with TRBJ2-5; D is possibly TRBD1 (6 bases). There are 16 residues in the CDR3. The V end lost 7 bases, the J end lost 5 bases, and 23 bases lay between the germline ends. Per the germline V gene, CDR1 is MNHNS and CDR2 is SASEGT. The CDR3 nucleotides are TGTGCCAGCAAAACCCACCACAGGGAACTGTTGGAGACCCAGTACTTC. Its translation is CASKTHHRELLETQYF.

The V call is TRBV12-3 or TRBV12-4, the J call TRBJ2-7; D is ambiguous. The CDR3 length is 11 residues. V dropped 3 bases and J dropped 6 bases, with 6 bases sitting between them. CDR3 loop: CASSFSGEQYF. The CDR3 DNA is TGTGCCAGCAGTTTTTCGGGCGAGCAGTACTTC.

This clonotype was counted only a few times. V is TRBV30 and J is TRBJ2-7, with D unclear. The CDR3 is 12 amino acids. Trimming removed 0 bases at V and 3 bases at J, with 6 bases between. Per germline, CDR1 GTSNPN and CDR2 SVGIG (reference sequence). The DNA for the CDR3 is TGTGCCTGGAGTGTAGGGCTCTACGAGCAGTACTTC. Translation: CAWSVGLYEQYF.

This chain joins TRBV3-1 and TRBJ1-2; 12 bases are shared with TRBD1. Germline V lookup: CDR1 LGHDT, CDR2 YNNKEL (reference sequence). This CDR3 spans 14 amino acids. J gave up 8 bases and V 1 base, and 2 bases lay outside the gene matches. CDR3 protein: CASSQAGTGGGYTF. The CDR3 region has the DNA TGTGCCAGCAGCCAAGCCGGGACAGGGGGCGGCTACACCTTC.

The V and J genes are TRBV6-6 and TRBJ1-2; D gene unclear. Per germline, CDR1 MNHNY and CDR2 SVGAGI (reference sequence). The length of the CDR3 is 12 residues. The V and J ends lost 0 bases and 10 bases respectively, with 9 bases between them. CDR3 coding DNA: TGTGCCAGCAGTTACTCTCCCGACTTCTACACCTTC. Translated: CASSYSPDFYTF.

The chain couples TRBV4-1 to TRBJ1-4; TRBD1 matches at 7 bases. V was pared by 3 bases and J by 7 bases, with 11 bases of the junction left unmatched. CDR3 length equals 16 residues. The germline gives CDR1 MGHRA, CDR2 YSYEKL. The CDR3 DNA follows: TGCGCCAGCAGCCACCCGACGAGGGGGCGCGGTGAAAAACTGTTTTTT. This encodes CASSHPTRGRGEKLFF.